The 8 T cell receptor beta chains in this list originate from one sample, sequenced in a study of T cell repertoires in cytomegalovirus infection. Antigens for these TCRs are unknown. TCRdb called the reads again in MiXCR, with one record for every CDR3 protein. The repertoire has hundreds of thousands of distinct CDR3 sequences, 25% to 35% of them found once; the top ten carry around 18%. The material sequenced was cultured PBMCs, taken from culture after CMV antigen stimulation. The receptor source for this set is a human donor in good health (CMV status not recorded). Some clones in this sample may be carry-over from other donors' samples.

This clonotype was detected ten times or more. The chain carries TRBV7-8 and TRBJ2-6; D ambiguous. Trimming stripped 11 bases from V and 0 bases from J, with 20 bases between. There are 17 residues in the CDR3. In germline, CDR1 is SGHVS, CDR2 FQNEAQ. The CDR3 region has the DNA TGTGCCGTTCACCGGCAGGCAGCCAACTCTGGGGCCAACGTCCTGACTTTC. This gives the protein CAVHRQAANSGANVLTF. The variable domain in full, completed from reference TRBV7-8 and TRBJ2-6, reads GAGVSQSPRYKVAKRGQDVALRCDPISGHVSLFWYQQALGQGPEFLTYFQNEAQLDKSGLPSDRFFAERPEGSVSTLKIQRTQQEDSAVYLCAVHRQAANSGANVLTFGAGSRLTVL.

This clonotype was seen only a few times. The genes are TRBV28 and TRBJ2-4, with D maybe TRBD2 (5 bases). The V end was cut by 6 bases, the J end by 4 bases, with 10 bases between. Germline CDR1 and CDR2: MDHEN and SYDVKM. The CDR3 has 13 amino acids. The CDR3 region is CASRSPGKNIQYF. CDR3 DNA: TGTGCCAGCAGATCGCCGGGAAAAAACATTCAGTACTTC.

The chain recombines TRBV5-6 with TRBJ2-7; 10 bases match TRBD1. Trimming took 7 bases from V and 1 from J; bases not matched to a gene: 5. The CDR3 loop spans 14 amino acids. Germline V gene lookup returns CDR1 SGHDT and CDR2 YYEEEE. This CDR3 is CASVRQGASYEQYF. CDR3 coding DNA: TGTGCCAGCGTCCGACAGGGGGCTTCCTACGAGCAGTACTTC.

A remark on this clonotype: One end of the junction does not line up with germline, which may come from a read error. The chain uses TRBV12-5 and TRBJ2-7; a possible D gene is TRBD2 (5 bases). The CDR3 is 12 residues long. Germline lookup yields CDR1 LGHNT and CDR2 FRNRAP. CDR3 sequence: CDSGLIRGEQYF. Here the CDR3 DNA reads TGTGATAGTGGTTTGATCCGGGGCGAGCAGTACTTC.

This clonotype was counted ten times or more. The chain is built from TRBV7-8 and TRBJ1-3; possibly TRBD1 for D (6 bases). V lost 5 bases and J lost 0, with 17 bases in between. This CDR3 is 17 amino acids long. Germline lookup yields CDR1 SGHVS and CDR2 FQNEAQ. The chain's CDR3 is CASSGRGGIGSGNTIYF. DNA of the CDR3: TGTGCCAGCAGCGGGAGAGGGGGGATCGGCTCTGGAAACACCATATATTTT.

The V gene is TRBV9, the J gene TRBJ2-1, with a weak D call TRBD1 (5 bases). This CDR3 spans 12 amino acids. Trimming cost V 3 bases and J 10 bases, with 11 bases left between them. CDR1 and CDR2 from the germline V gene are SGDLS and YYNGEE. CDR3 in amino acids: CASSASRAEQFF. The CDR3 nucleotides read TGTGCCAGCAGCGCAAGCAGGGCGGAGCAGTTCTTC.

The chain links TRBV12-3 or TRBV12-4 to TRBJ1-1; D is perhaps TRBD1 (6 bases). There are 14 residues in the CDR3. Trimming removed 6 bases at V and 0 bases at J, with 11 bases between. CDR3 loop: CASRIGQLNTEAFF. Here the CDR3 DNA reads TGTGCCAGCAGGATCGGACAGTTGAACACTGAAGCTTTCTTT.

In its sample, this clonotype was seen a few times. The chain is built from TRBV6-5 and TRBJ1-5; TRBD1 aligns across 8 bases. The junction had 5 bases not matched to a gene; V was cut back by 0 bases and J by 1 base. The CDR3 runs 17 residues. CDR1 MNHEY and CDR2 SVGAGI come from the germline V gene. CDR3 region: CASSYSGTGHSNQPQHF. The CDR3 DNA reads TGTGCCAGCAGTTACTCTGGGACAGGCCACAGCAATCAGCCCCAGCATTTT.